This T cell receptor (beta chain) was sequenced during a study of T cells in Graves' hyperthyroidism and ophthalmopathy. Broader study findings: Peripheral blood also featured most of the thyroid clonotypes expanded above 0.001.

Ten or more counts support this clonotype. Its cognate antigen is unknown. This CDR3 is built from 15 residues. CDR1 and CDR2 (germline): SNHLY, FYNNEI. Trimming at V came to 3 bases and at J to 0 bases, leaving 4 bases not matched to a gene. RNA transcripts were the template for amplifying TCR beta CDR3 regions. First-round RT-PCR targeting the TCR CDR3 was performed with the HTBI primer set. TCRdb reprocessed the multiplex PCR reads via MiXCR and lists one record per CDR3 protein. The data contain about 350,000 distinct CDR3 sequences, around 18% of them singletons. The V and J genes are TRBV2 and TRBJ1-1; 7 bases line up with TRBD1. The TCR originated in a woman aged 40 to 55 with Graves' ophthalmopathy. The sample was blood. The CDR3, as DNA: TGTGCCAGCAGTGAGATTACAGGGGTGAACACTGAAGCTTTCTTT. Residues: CASSEITGVNTEAFF.